The 22 T cell receptor beta chains reported below all come from one sample, sequenced in a study of technical replicates of blood from several donors. Assay used: immunoSEQ multiplex PCR; TCRdb lists only in-frame clones, some missing. The table lists about 88,000 clones, roughly 92% of them singletons. The sequenced material came from T cells isolated from PBMCs. The receptors shown here come from a human donor in good health.

V and J are TRBV19 and TRBJ1-3; D ambiguous. The CDR3 covers 14 residues. Trimming took off 7 bases at V and 0 bases at J, with 10 bases between the two ends. The V gene's germline CDR1 is LNHDA and CDR2 SQIVND (reference sequence). The CDR3 nucleotides read TGTGCCAGTACCCCGCGGAGCTCTGGAAACACCATATATTTT. It yields the protein CASTPRSSGNTIYF.

J is TRBJ1-2 and V is TRBV7-8; 9 bases match TRBD1. Germline CDR1 and CDR2: SGHVS and FQNEAQ. CDR3 size: 13 residues. The ends lost 6 bases at V and 5 bases at J; junction bases unmatched: 4. CDR3 nucleotide sequence: TGTGCCAGCAGTTCGGGACAGGGTTATGGCTACACCTTC. Its protein product is CASSSGQGYGYTF.

The chain uses TRBV2 and TRBJ2-3, with 8 nucleotides matching TRBD2. Germline loops: CDR1 SNHLY, CDR2 FYNNEI. The CDR3 has 15 amino acids. V trimming: 7 bases; J trimming: 5 bases; junction bases outside the gene matches: 11. The CDR3 sequence: CASKFERGSRDTQYF. In DNA form, the CDR3 reads TGTGCCAGCAAATTCGAGCGGGGGTCGAGAGATACGCAGTATTTT. Filled out from reference TRBV2 and TRBJ2-3, the complete variable domain reads EPEVTQTPSHQVTQMGQEVILRCVPISNHLYFYWYRQILGQKVEFLVSFYNNEISEKSEIFDDQFSVERPDGSNFTLKIRSTKLEDSAMYFCASKFERGSRDTQYFGPGTRLTVL.

CDR3 DNA: TGTGCCAGCCGATCAGGGGGCGCGGGTGGCGGCAATCAGCCCCAGCATTTT. It specifies CASRSGGAGGGNQPQHF. V gene TRBV27 combines with J gene TRBJ1-5; 8 positions agree with TRBD1. The CDR3 runs 17 residues. Per the germline V gene, CDR1 is MNHEY and CDR2 is SMNVEV (reference sequence). V was pared by 8 bases and J by 2 bases, with 14 bases of the junction left unmatched.

This chain links TRBV6-5 with TRBJ2-2; maybe TRBD1 (5 bases). Trimming stripped 4 bases from V and 4 bases from J, with 10 bases between. The CDR3 loop spans 14 amino acids. Germline values: CDR1 MNHEY, CDR2 SVGAGI. The CDR3 DNA reads TGTGCCAGCAGTTTCGGACATATCACCGGGGAGCTGTTTTTT. Encoded protein: CASSFGHITGELFF.

The count of this clone is one. The rearrangement uses TRBV5-4 and TRBJ2-5; TRBD2 might be the D (6 bases). The V gene lost 3 bases and the J gene lost 3 bases, with 18 bases spanning the gap. The germline gives CDR1 SGHNT, CDR2 YYREEE (reference sequence). The CDR3 loop spans 16 amino acids. CDR3 nucleotide sequence: TGTGCCAGCAGCTCCCCCGGGGGACCGACCAAAGAGACCCAGTACTTC. This translates into CASSSPGGPTKETQYF.

The chain employs TRBV7-8 and TRBJ1-3; D is uncertain. CDR1 is SGHVS, CDR2 FQNEAQ, per germline. The length of the CDR3 is 14 residues. V lost 6 bases and J lost 4, with 13 bases in between. The CDR3 DNA follows: TGTGCCAGCAGACCGGGAGGTACGGGAAACACCATATATTTT. Translated, it gives CASRPGGTGNTIYF.

The chain has TRBV27 and TRBJ1-1; D is uncertain. The CDR3 is 14 amino acids. Germline V CDR1 and CDR2: MNHEY, SMNVEV (reference sequence). The V gene lost 0 bases and the J gene lost 1 base, with 6 bases spanning the gap. This CDR3 is CASSLSNRNTEAFF. The CDR3 bases are TGTGCCAGCAGTTTATCCAACAGGAACACTGAAGCTTTCTTT.

The chain recombines TRBV7-8 with TRBJ1-2, with D perhaps TRBD1 (5 bases). V gave up 2 bases and J gave up 8 bases, with 21 bases separating them. Germline CDR1 reads SGHVS; CDR2 reads FQNEAQ. The CDR3 runs 16 residues. This CDR3 is CASSLSFGADGMGYTF. The CDR3 bases are TGTGCCAGCAGCTTAAGTTTTGGGGCCGATGGTATGGGCTACACCTTC.

This clone was detected only once. Germline is not matched at one junction end, which may reflect a read error. The V and J genes are TRBV6-1 and TRBJ1-2, with no clear D. This CDR3 spans 17 amino acids. Germline V gene sequence: CDR1 MNHNS, CDR2 SASEGT. The CDR3 loop is CTSSGPLRGSANYGYTF. The CDR3 nucleotides are TGTACCAGCAGTGGACCCCTCCGGGGATCAGCTAACTATGGCTACACCTTC.

This clone was picked up one time. J is TRBJ1-2 and V is TRBV5-1; D uncertain. Trimming left V 1 base short and J 6 bases short, with 10 bases between. CDR3 length equals 13 residues. Germline CDR1 SGHRS, CDR2 YFSETQ. The CDR3 DNA follows: TGCGCCAGCAGCTTGTTTGTTGGCCATGGCTACACCTTC. It encodes CASSLFVGHGYTF.

The genes are TRBV7-2 and TRBJ2-7, with D perhaps matching TRBD2 (5 bases). Trimming pared 5 bases from V and 7 bases from J, leaving 12 bases between. Germline loops: CDR1 SGHTA, CDR2 FQGNSA. This CDR3 has 12 amino acids. The CDR3 loop reads CASSLLKREQYF. CDR3 coding DNA: TGTGCCAGCAGCCTCCTCAAGCGGGAGCAGTACTTC.

This chain joins TRBV19 and TRBJ2-6; 15 nucleotides match TRBD2. Germline assignment: CDR1 LNHDA and CDR2 SQIVND (reference sequence). With V trimmed by 6 bases and J by 2 bases, 2 bases remained unmatched. This CDR3 has 17 residues. This chain's CDR3 is CASRGLAGGPGANVLTF. In nucleotides, the CDR3 is TGTGCCAGTAGGGGACTAGCGGGAGGTCCTGGGGCCAACGTCCTGACTTTC.

The chain is built from TRBV4-1 and TRBJ1-2, with TRBD1 as a possible D gene (5 bases). The ends were cut back, 3 bases at V and 5 bases at J, with 13 bases in the middle. The CDR3 is made up of 14 amino acids. In germline, CDR1 is MGHRA, CDR2 YSYEKL. For the CDR3, the DNA is TGCGCCAGCAGCCAGTCCGGGACTGTTTATGGCTACACCTTC. Residues: CASSQSGTVYGYTF.

The chain recombines TRBV25-1 with TRBJ1-5; D possibly corresponds to TRBD1 (5 bases). Germline lookup yields CDR1 MGHDK and CDR2 SYGVNS. V lost 1 base, J lost 5 bases, and 12 bases lay in between. This CDR3 is built from 15 residues. This chain's CDR3 is CASSELGQGDQPQHF. The CDR3 nucleotides read TGTGCCAGCAGTGAATTAGGGCAGGGCGATCAGCCCCAGCATTTT.

Worth noting for this clone: Within the sample, other DNA sequences also encode this same CDR3. This sequence joins TRBV20-1 and TRBJ2-7, with D perhaps matching TRBD1 (5 bases). The V gene lost 0 bases and the J gene lost 6 bases, with 6 bases spanning the gap. This CDR3 spans 11 amino acids. Germline V lookup: CDR1 DFQATT, CDR2 SNEGSKA (reference sequence). The chain's CDR3 is CSARDRVEQYF. The CDR3, as DNA: TGCAGTGCTAGAGACAGGGTCGAGCAGTACTTC.

J is TRBJ1-6 and V is TRBV7-9, with D unresolved. This CDR3 region has 13 residues. From germline, CDR1 is SEHNR and CDR2 FQNEAQ (reference sequence). Trimming took off 1 base at V and 8 bases at J, with 6 bases between the two ends. The DNA of the CDR3 is TGTGCCAGCAGCTTAGACGGAGATTCACCCCTCCACTTT. It translates to CASSLDGDSPLHF. The full variable domain, in which reference TRBV7-9 and TRBJ1-6 provide the parts outside the CDR3, is DTGVSQNPRHKITKRGQNVTFRCDPISEHNRLYWYRQTLGQGPEFLTYFQNEAQLEKSRLLSDRFSAERPKGSFSTLEIQRTEQGDSAMYLCASSLDGDSPLHFGNGTRLTVT.

This chain joins TRBV5-1 and TRBJ2-1; 8 bases are a match to TRBD2. The CDR3 loop spans 19 amino acids. CDR1 SGHRS and CDR2 YFSETQ come from the germline V gene. V gave up 5 bases and J gave up 0 bases; unmatched junction bases: 16. The CDR3, as DNA: TGCGCCAGCAGAACTCGGGAGGGATCCGGGACACCCTCCTACAATGAGCAGTTCTTC. Translating gives CASRTREGSGTPSYNEQFF.

The rearrangement links TRBV18 to TRBJ1-1; D gene uncertain. Trimming left V 4 bases short and J 1 base short, with 7 bases between. Germline V gene data show CDR1 as KGHSH and CDR2 as LQKENI. CDR3 length: 13 amino acids. CDR3 in DNA: TGTGCCAGCTCACTTGGCAGGAACACTGAAGCTTTCTTT. Its protein is CASSLGRNTEAFF.

The rearrangement joins TRBV5-6 to TRBJ2-7, with a possible D match to TRBD1 (6 bases). Trimming removed 6 bases from V and 3 bases from J, with 10 bases in between. The length of the CDR3 is 12 residues. Germline CDR1 reads SGHDT; CDR2 reads YYEEEE. In nucleotides, the CDR3 is TGTGCCAGCAAGATCAGGGGCTACGAGCAGTACTTC. Its translation is CASKIRGYEQYF.

The chain combines TRBV5-1 with TRBJ2-3, with D possibly matching TRBD1 (6 bases). The V gene's germline CDR1 is SGHRS and CDR2 YFSETQ. V lost 1 base to trimming and J lost 4 bases, with 10 bases between them. The CDR3 loop spans 14 amino acids. The CDR3 sequence: CASSLRQGPDTQYF. DNA of the CDR3: TGCGCCAGCAGCTTGCGCCAGGGGCCAGATACGCAGTATTTT.

This clone has only one observation. The chain recombines TRBV5-1 with TRBJ2-3; D is perhaps TRBD2 (6 bases). The V end was cut by 3 bases, the J end by 3 bases, with 14 bases between. CDR1 and CDR2 from the germline V gene are SGHRS and YFSETQ. The CDR3 spans 15 residues. CDR3 in DNA: TGCGCCAGCAGCTCGACGGGAGTTACTACAGATACGCAGTATTTT. Protein product: CASSSTGVTTDTQYF.